This T cell receptor beta chain was captured in a study of T cell responses to AZD1222 COVID-19 vaccine. Broader study findings: Breadth and depth of Spike-specific TCRs rose after two AZD1222 doses.

With respect to this clone: Antigen unknown.

The table came from immunoSEQ multiplex PCR; TCRdb's copy has only in-frame clones and leaves some out. The sample contains 120,000 to 150,000 clones, approximately 88% of which appear only once. The TCR originated in an adult in good health. Here the sequenced sample was peripheral blood, taken on day 0 of AZD1222 vaccination.

The CDR3 sequence: CASSLQPNTGELFF. CDR3 in DNA: TGTGCCAGCAGCTTGCAACCTAACACCGGGGAGCTGTTTTTT. The chain couples TRBV7-2 to TRBJ2-2; D is unresolved. The CDR3 extends over 14 amino acids. In germline, CDR1 is SGHTA, CDR2 FQGNSA. The ends were cut back, 3 bases at V and 2 bases at J, with 7 bases in the middle.